The 7 T cell receptor beta chains reported below all come from one sample, sequenced in a study of OX40 agonist ivuxolimab in advanced cancers. TCRdb's copy holds only in-frame clones and misses some; the assay was immunoSEQ multiplex PCR. The repertoire holds approximately 24,000 clones, with 75% to 90% as singletons. This specimen was CD4+ or CD8+ T cells sorted from blood, taken in a trial of the OX40 agonist ivuxolimab. The source of these receptors is an adult with an advanced solid tumor such as melanoma, head and neck, liver or kidney cancer.

The rearrangement joins TRBV11-3 to TRBJ2-7; D may be TRBD1 or TRBD2 (6 bases each). V dropped 3 bases and J dropped 3 bases, with 15 bases sitting between them. This CDR3 spans 15 amino acids. Germline V gene lookup returns CDR1 SGHNT and CDR2 YENEEA. The CDR3 is CASSFGQGTFYEQYF. The CDR3 bases are TGTGCCAGCAGCTTCGGTCAGGGGACTTTCTACGAGCAGTACTTC.

The rearrangement joins TRBV4-1 to TRBJ2-3; TRBD1 aligns across 10 bases. Germline V gene sequence: CDR1 MGHRA, CDR2 YSYEKL. V dropped 8 bases and J dropped 3; count of bases not matched to a gene: 5. This CDR3 is 14 amino acids long. This CDR3 is CASAKGQGTDTQYF. The CDR3 DNA is TGCGCCAGCGCCAAGGGACAGGGGACAGATACGCAGTATTTT.

The gene calls are TRBV2 and TRBJ1-4; 10 bases line up with TRBD1. CDR1 SNHLY and CDR2 FYNNEI come from the germline V gene. The length of the CDR3 is 14 residues. J was trimmed by 8 bases and V by 6 bases; bases with no gene match: 6. CDR3 in amino acids: CASSPGTGDEKLFF. For the CDR3, the DNA is TGTGCCAGCAGCCCCGGGACAGGGGACGAAAAACTGTTTTTT.

In the case of this clone: Other DNA sequences in this specimen translate into the identical CDR3. The genes are TRBV5-1 and TRBJ1-1, with D unresolved. CDR3 length equals 15 residues. Deletions cut 4 bases from V and 8 bases from J, with 21 bases between. CDR1 is SGHRS and CDR2 is YFSETQ in the germline V gene. CDR3 DNA sequence: TGCGCCAGCAGCCCGGACCATCCGAATGACGCCGAAGCTTTCTTT. Translating gives CASSPDHPNDAEAFF.

This chain joins TRBV7-9 and TRBJ2-3, with D maybe TRBD2 (5 bases). V lost 2 bases, J lost 4 bases, and 10 bases lay in between. The CDR3 has 14 amino acids. Germline V gene sequence: CDR1 SEHNR, CDR2 FQNEAQ (reference sequence). CDR3 region: CASSLNGVADTQYF. CDR3 in DNA: TGTGCCAGCAGCTTAAACGGGGTGGCAGATACGCAGTATTTT.

The J gene is TRBJ2-7, the V gene TRBV7-9; possibly TRBD1 for D (6 bases). The CDR3 loop spans 14 amino acids. Trimming stripped 5 bases from V and 5 bases from J, with 16 bases between. CDR1 is SEHNR and CDR2 is FQNEAQ in the germline V gene (reference sequence). CDR3 coding DNA: TGTGCCAGCAGCCAGATCAGGGGACCCCACGAGCAGTACTTC. It translates to CASSQIRGPHEQYF.

This clone was recorded once. The chain recombines TRBV19 with TRBJ1-4; TRBD1 matches 9 bases. This CDR3 is built from 15 residues. Germline values: CDR1 LNHDA, CDR2 SQIVND (reference sequence). Unmatched junction bases numbered 7, after V lost 4 bases and J lost 7 bases. The chain's CDR3 is CASSRQQGASEKLFF. DNA of the CDR3: TGTGCCAGTAGTAGACAACAGGGGGCCAGTGAAAAACTGTTTTTT. The full variable domain, with the rest looked up from reference TRBV19 and TRBJ1-4, is DGGITQSPKYLFRKEGQNVTLSCEQNLNHDAMYWYRQDPGQGLRLIYYSQIVNDFQKGDIAEGYSVSREKKESFPLTVTSAQKNPTAFYLCASSRQQGASEKLFFGSGTQLSVL.